The next 27 T cell receptor beta chains were all read from a single sample in a study of yellow fever vaccine responses in identical twins (dated by TCRdb to between 2017 and 2018). Library construction relied on RT-PCR. Sequencing relied on an Illumina HiSeq 2500. Starting from the raw public reads, TCRdb applied fastp trimming at Q25, assembled clones with MiXCR and retained in-frame beta chains. Under each unique CDR3 protein, matching rows form one entry showing the most common genes and DNA. The sample includes more than 10,000 distinct CDR3 sequences, with 84% observed a single time. The top ten constitute 1.7% of the sample. Sequencing was performed on T cells from blood (PBMCs), unsorted or a sorted subset (not recorded which), taken before or after yellow fever vaccination (not recorded which). The receptors stem from a woman in her late teens or twenties who received the yellow fever vaccine. Donor details come from another sample of the same person, matched by shared clones.

The sample holds one count of this clonotype. V usage is TRBV6-9 and J usage is TRBJ2-7; TRBD2 matches 7 bases. V shed 2 bases, J shed 6 bases, and the junction held 7 bases outside the gene matches. Germline V gene lookup returns CDR1 MNHGY and CDR2 SVAAGI. This CDR3 region has 14 residues. The CDR3: CASSYSGTTSEQYF. CDR3 nucleotides: TGTGCCAGCAGTTATAGCGGGACTACTTCCGAGCAGTACTTC.

This rearrangement joins TRBV20-1 to TRBJ2-5; the D gene is possibly TRBD1 (6 bases). Trimming shortened V by 0 bases and J by 4 bases, and 9 bases separated the two germline ends. Germline-derived CDR1 and CDR2 are DFQATT and SNEGSKA (reference sequence). The CDR3 runs 13 residues. The CDR3 is CSARDLGGETQYF. The DNA of the CDR3 is TGCAGTGCTAGAGATTTAGGGGGAGAGACCCAGTACTTC.

The chain links TRBV5-1 to TRBJ2-5; either TRBD1 or TRBD2 may supply D (5 bases each). V was pared by 0 bases and J by 5 bases, with 8 bases between. CDR1 SGHRS and CDR2 YFSETQ come from the germline V gene. The CDR3 contains 13 residues. The CDR3 DNA reads TGCGCCAGCAGCTTGGGAGGGGACGAGACCCAGTACTTC. It translates to CASSLGGDETQYF.

In this sample, this clonotype turned up once. This rearrangement joins TRBV24-1 to TRBJ2-1; possible D gene TRBD1, 7 bases. Germline V gene lookup returns CDR1 KGHDR and CDR2 SFDVKD. The CDR3 is 16 amino acids. The germline V and J ends were trimmed by 4 bases and 0 bases, with 12 bases remaining between them. The CDR3 loop is CATSERDSSSYNEQFF. Written as DNA, the CDR3 is TGTGCCACCAGTGAGCGGGACAGCAGCTCCTACAATGAGCAGTTCTTC.

The gene calls are TRBV3-1 and TRBJ2-7, with 8 bases fitting TRBD1. This CDR3 comprises 13 residues. J was trimmed by 9 bases and V by 4 bases; bases with no gene match: 8. The germline CDR1 and CDR2 sequences are LGHDT and YNNKEL (reference sequence). Written as DNA, the CDR3 is TGTGCCAGCAGCCCTGACAGGGGACCGTGGCAGTACTTC. This encodes CASSPDRGPWQYF.

V gene TRBV5-1 combines with J gene TRBJ2-1, with 9 bases fitting TRBD1. This CDR3 has 15 amino acids. CDR1 is SGHRS, CDR2 YFSETQ, per germline. The junction had 6 bases not matched to a gene; V was cut back by 1 base and J by 7 bases. Written as DNA, the CDR3 is TGCGCCAGCAGCTTGAAAACAGGGGGCGCGAATGAGCAGTTCTTC. Translating it yields CASSLKTGGANEQFF.

Here the CDR3 reads CASSSLARFGTEAFF. The CDR3 nucleotides read TGTGCCAGCAGTTCCCTGGCCAGGTTCGGCACTGAAGCTTTCTTT. The gene calls are TRBV28 and TRBJ1-1; D call uncertain. The germline CDR1 and CDR2 sequences are MDHEN and SYDVKM. The CDR3 extends over 15 amino acids. Trimming removed 4 bases at V and 4 bases at J, with 16 bases between.

This clonotype appeared a single time. V is TRBV27 and J is TRBJ2-3; D uncertain. Looked up from germline, CDR1 is MNHEY and CDR2 is SMNVEV (reference sequence). Trimming took off 0 bases at V and 2 bases at J, with 18 bases between the two ends. CDR3 length: 18 residues. CDR3 sequence reads: CASSLSFGVPPSTDTQYF. CDR3 bases: TGTGCCAGCAGTTTATCGTTCGGTGTACCCCCCTCCACAGATACGCAGTATTTT.

V is TRBV19 and J is TRBJ1-1; D is undetermined. V shed 11 bases and J shed 1 base, with 14 bases lying between them. The CDR3 loop spans 13 amino acids. Germline CDR1 and CDR2: LNHDA and SQIVND (reference sequence). CDR3 DNA sequence: TGTGCCTCCTCTCCGGGCTGGAACACTGAAGCTTTCTTT. It specifies CASSPGWNTEAFF.

This chain uses TRBV5-4 with TRBJ2-5; 9 positions match TRBD2. Germline V lookup: CDR1 SGHNT, CDR2 YYREEE (reference sequence). This CDR3 has 17 amino acids. The ends lost 3 bases at V and 5 bases at J; junction bases unmatched: 14. This CDR3 reads CASSSYSGGGAAETQYF. The CDR3 nucleotides read TGTGCCAGCAGCTCTTACTCGGGCGGGGGGGCTGCGGAGACCCAGTACTTC.

V and J are TRBV7-9 and TRBJ2-7; the match to TRBD1 covers 8 bases. The germline CDR1 and CDR2 sequences are SEHNR and FQNEAQ (reference sequence). The CDR3 has 14 amino acids. V shed 5 bases and J 3 bases; nucleotides not matched to a gene: 6. The CDR3 region is CASSNRDRNYEQYF. CDR3 in DNA: TGTGCCAGCAGCAACCGGGACAGGAACTACGAGCAGTACTTC.

The V call is TRBV13, the J call TRBJ2-1; D is tentatively TRBD1 or TRBD2 (5 bases each). Per germline, CDR1 PRHDT and CDR2 FYEKMQ (reference sequence). This CDR3 spans 14 amino acids. Trimming shortened V by 5 bases and J by 0 bases, and 8 bases separated the two germline ends. The CDR3 region has the DNA TGTGCCAGCAGCGGGGGTAGCTCCTACAATGAGCAGTTCTTC. Protein product: CASSGGSSYNEQFF.

This rearrangement joins TRBV12-5 to TRBJ1-3; D is uncertain. V dropped 5 bases and J dropped 4 bases, with 6 bases sitting between them. The CDR3 totals 12 residues. Germline loops: CDR1 LGHNT, CDR2 FRNRAP. CDR3 residues: CASGTEGNTIYF. The DNA for the CDR3 is TGTGCTAGTGGTACCGAAGGAAACACCATATATTTT.

The chain carries TRBV20-1 and TRBJ2-1; D gene unclear. V gave up 6 bases and J gave up 3 bases, with 6 bases separating them. The CDR3 is made up of 11 amino acids. Looked up from germline, CDR1 is DFQATT and CDR2 is SNEGSKA (reference sequence). CDR3 coding DNA: TGCAGTGCCCCGGACTACAATGAGCAGTTCTTC. Translated, it gives CSAPDYNEQFF.

The chain uses TRBV23-1 and TRBJ1-1; the match to TRBD1 covers 7 bases. TRBV23-1 is an ORF, and what it does is uncertain. The junction had 4 bases not matched to a gene; V was cut back by 0 bases and J by 3 bases. The CDR3 covers 15 residues. CDR3 loop: CASSQSAGGDTEAFF. In nucleotides, the CDR3 is TGCGCCAGCAGTCAATCTGCAGGGGGGGACACTGAAGCTTTCTTT.

This chain connects TRBV10-3 to TRBJ2-1; D might be TRBD2 (5 bases). CDR1 and CDR2 from the germline V gene are ENHRY and SYGVKD. Trimming left V 0 bases short and J 15 bases short, with 12 bases between. This CDR3 has 12 amino acids. CDR3 bases: TGTGCCATCAGTGAGTCCCGGGAACCTGGGTTCTTC. It yields the protein CAISESREPGFF.

V usage is TRBV10-3 and J usage is TRBJ2-2, with D hard to call. The ends were cut back, 2 bases at V and 0 bases at J, with 10 bases in the middle. Germline V gene lookup returns CDR1 ENHRY and CDR2 SYGVKD. CDR3 length equals 16 residues. The chain's CDR3 is CAISERGPPNTGELFF. CDR3 DNA sequence: TGTGCCATCAGTGAGCGTGGGCCTCCGAACACCGGGGAGCTGTTTTTT.

The chain has TRBV11-3 and TRBJ2-7, with D possibly being TRBD1 (6 bases). Looked up from germline, CDR1 is SGHNT and CDR2 is YENEEA. The ends were cut back, 6 bases at V and 0 bases at J, with 21 bases in the middle. The CDR3 runs to 17 residues. The CDR3 region is CASSEGRDRTGSYEQYF. The CDR3 DNA reads as TGTGCCAGCAGTGAGGGGAGAGACAGGACGGGCTCCTACGAGCAGTACTTC.

This rearrangement joins TRBV6-1 to TRBJ2-7, with 7 nucleotides matching TRBD2. Germline CDR1 reads MNHNS; CDR2 reads SASEGT. CDR3 length equals 14 residues. Trimming took 6 bases from V and 0 from J; bases not matched to a gene: 5. The DNA for the CDR3 is TGTGCCAGCAGCCCCCGGACTAGCTCCTACGAGCAGTACTTC. This codes for CASSPRTSSYEQYF.

The chain employs TRBV5-8 and TRBJ2-5; 7 nucleotides match TRBD1. CDR3 length equals 12 residues. Germline loops: CDR1 SGHTS, CDR2 YDEGEE. V gave up 5 bases and J gave up 7 bases; unmatched junction bases: 5. CDR3 amino acids: CASSWHRGTQYF. DNA for the CDR3: TGTGCCAGCAGTTGGCACAGGGGGACCCAGTACTTC.

The chain recombines TRBV7-9 with TRBJ2-5, with D perhaps given as TRBD1 or TRBD2 (5 bases each). Trimming removed 2 bases from V and 1 base from J, with 8 bases in between. CDR3 length: 14 residues. Germline CDR1 is SEHNR and CDR2 is FQNEAQ (reference sequence). CDR3 region: CASSLHGGQETQYF. CDR3 DNA: TGTGCCAGCAGCTTACATGGGGGCCAAGAGACCCAGTACTTC.

This sequence joins TRBV3-1 and TRBJ2-5, with D possibly being TRBD1 (6 bases). The CDR3 extends over 15 amino acids. Trimming shortened V by 1 base and J by 3 bases, and 12 bases separated the two germline ends. CDR1 and CDR2 from the germline V gene are LGHDT and YNNKEL (reference sequence). CDR3 sequence reads: CASSQVTTGKETQYF. CDR3 bases: TGTGCCAGCAGCCAAGTAACAACAGGGAAAGAGACCCAGTACTTC.

This sequence joins TRBV11-3 and TRBJ2-1; possibly TRBD1 or TRBD2 for D (6 bases each). This CDR3 contains 17 residues. Trimming removed 2 bases at V and 3 bases at J, with 17 bases between. CDR1 and CDR2 (germline): SGHNT, YENEEA. The CDR3 here is CASSLLPSGGGYNEQFF. The CDR3 region has the DNA TGTGCCAGCAGCTTACTCCCGAGCGGAGGGGGCTACAATGAGCAGTTCTTC.

A few counts support this clonotype. The chain recombines TRBV7-9 with TRBJ2-5; D uncertain. Deletions cut 6 bases from V and 1 base from J, with 6 bases between. This CDR3 has 12 residues. The germline V gene encodes CDR1 SEHNR and CDR2 FQNEAQ (reference sequence). CDR3: CASRPAQETQYF. Here the CDR3 DNA reads TGTGCCAGCAGACCGGCCCAAGAGACCCAGTACTTC.

The chain has TRBV11-3 and TRBJ2-7; D is perhaps TRBD1 (7 bases). CDR1 SGHNT and CDR2 YENEEA come from the germline V gene. The CDR3 is 14 residues long. The germline V and J ends were trimmed by 6 bases and 5 bases, with 17 bases remaining between them. The CDR3 here is CASRILTGRHEQYF. The CDR3 nucleotides are TGTGCCAGCAGAATCTTGACAGGGAGGCACGAGCAGTACTTC.

The rearrangement joins TRBV9 to TRBJ2-1, with 8 bases aligning to TRBD1. From germline, CDR1 is SGDLS and CDR2 YYNGEE. The V segment lost 0 bases and the J segment 5 bases; nucleotides outside the gene matches: 1. The CDR3 sequence is 14 residues long. The CDR3 protein is CASSVGTGHNEQFF. The CDR3 DNA is TGTGCCAGCAGCGTAGGGACAGGGCACAATGAGCAGTTCTTC. The entire variable domain, with the rest obtained from reference TRBV9 and TRBJ2-1, is as follows: DSGVTQTPKHLITATGQRVTLRCSPRSGDLSVYWYQQSLDQGLQFLIQYYNGEERAKGNILERFSAQQFPDLHSELNLSSLELGDSALYFCASSVGTGHNEQFFGPGTRLTVL.

The chain joins TRBV7-2 to TRBJ2-1, with D hard to call. The CDR3 has 14 residues. Germline V gene lookup returns CDR1 SGHTA and CDR2 FQGNSA. The V and J ends lost 1 base and 6 bases respectively, with 10 bases between them. The CDR3 reads CASSLGLPPNEQFF. CDR3 DNA: TGTGCCAGCAGCTTAGGGCTACCCCCCAATGAGCAGTTCTTC.